The 13 T cell receptor beta chains presented below share a single source sample, sequenced in a study of T cells in Graves' hyperthyroidism and ophthalmopathy. RNA transcripts served as the template for amplifying TCR beta CDR3 regions. First-round RT-PCR of the TCR CDR3 relied on the HTBI primer set. Using its own MiXCR run on the multiplex PCR reads, TCRdb lists one record per CDR3 protein. Of roughly 330,000 distinct CDR3 sequences listed, approximately 15% are singletons. The sequenced sample was blood. The source is a man aged 25 to 40 with Graves' hyperthyroidism.

This clonotype was seen ten or more times. The chain employs TRBV29-1 and TRBJ2-1, with unresolved D. Deletions cut 6 bases from V and 8 bases from J, with 14 bases between. The germline gives CDR1 SQVTM, CDR2 ANQGSEA. The length of the CDR3 is 12 residues. DNA of the CDR3: TGCAGCGTCGCCTACTCTAGAGATGAGCAGTTCTTC. Its protein product is CSVAYSRDEQFF.

The CDR3 sequence: CASRLLAGGDEQYF. The CDR3 bases are TGTGCCAGCAGACTACTAGCGGGAGGGGACGAGCAGTACTTC. The gene calls are TRBV11-2 and TRBJ2-7, with 13 nucleotides matching TRBD2. Germline V CDR1 and CDR2: SGHAT, FQNNGV. The CDR3 runs to 14 residues. Losses at the gene ends were 6 bases for V and 5 bases for J; bases not matched to a gene: 4.

The CDR3 bases are TGCGCCAGCAGCGCAGGGACTAGCGGGATTTTCTACGAGCAGTACTTC. Translated: CASSAGTSGIFYEQYF. The V and J genes are TRBV5-1 and TRBJ2-7; the match to TRBD2 covers 13 bases. The germline CDR1 and CDR2 sequences are SGHRS and YFSETQ. V lost 4 bases to trimming and J lost 3 bases; unmatched junction nucleotides: 7. CDR3 size: 16 residues.

The sample holds many counts of this clonotype. This sequence joins TRBV5-1 and TRBJ2-3; 8 bases align to TRBD2. The CDR3 covers 16 residues. V shed 7 bases and J 2 bases; nucleotides not matched to a gene: 12. Germline-derived CDR1 and CDR2 are SGHRS and YFSETQ. DNA for the CDR3: TGCGCCAGCTGGCGGGTCGCGGGAGGAATCACAGATACGCAGTATTTT. Amino acids: CASWRVAGGITDTQYF.

This clonotype was seen a handful of times. Since a much larger clone is just one base distant, this may be a read error. The chain links TRBV2 to TRBJ2-7; no firm D call. Germline CDR1 reads SNHLY; CDR2 reads FYNNEI. V was trimmed by 4 bases and J by 6 bases, leaving 19 bases between them. CDR3 length: 15 residues. CDR3 in DNA: TGTGCCAGCAGTGGTAGTACCCCCTCATCATCCGAGCAGTACTTC. Its translation is CASSGSTPSSSEQYF.

V and J are TRBV2 and TRBJ1-4; perhaps TRBD1 as D (5 bases). V was trimmed by 5 bases and J by 10 bases, leaving 17 bases between them. From germline, CDR1 is SNHLY and CDR2 FYNNEI. This CDR3 comprises 14 residues. DNA for the CDR3: TGTGCCAGCAGTTTGAGGCAGGGTCTTCGAAAACTGTTTTTT. Its translation: CASSLRQGLRKLFF.

The J gene is TRBJ1-2, the V gene TRBV6-1, with D unresolved. The length of the CDR3 is 14 residues. The germline V and J ends were trimmed by 6 bases and 3 bases, with 14 bases remaining between them. The germline V gene encodes CDR1 MNHNS and CDR2 SASEGT. Here the CDR3 reads CASSHPNGDYGYTF. The CDR3 DNA reads TGTGCCAGCAGCCATCCCAACGGGGACTATGGCTACACCTTC.

This clonotype appeared many times. V usage is TRBV12-3 or TRBV12-4 and J usage is TRBJ2-3; weak D call: TRBD2 (6 bases). V lost 5 bases and J 5 bases, leaving 14 bases between the germline ends. The CDR3 consists of 14 residues. CDR3 DNA sequence: TGTGCCAGCAGTCGCGTCGACGGGGGAGATACGCAGTATTTT. It yields the protein CASSRVDGGDTQYF.

This clonotype came up many times. V is TRBV20-1 and J is TRBJ2-3; no clear D gene. The V and J ends lost 2 bases and 6 bases respectively, with 15 bases between them. The CDR3 is 14 amino acids. Germline-derived CDR1 and CDR2 are DFQATT and SNEGSKA (reference sequence). The CDR3 region has the DNA TGCAGTGCTAGACGCGCCCCGGCCCCGGATACGCAGTATTTT. This gives the protein CSARRAPAPDTQYF.

This clonotype was detected many times. The chain joins TRBV20-1 to TRBJ2-1; D is uncertain. This CDR3 spans 12 amino acids. Looked up from germline, CDR1 is DFQATT and CDR2 is SNEGSKA (reference sequence). Trimming shortened V by 6 bases and J by 0 bases, and 6 bases separated the two germline ends. The CDR3 nucleotides read TGCAGTGCAGGGCCCTCCTACAATGAGCAGTTCTTC. Protein: CSAGPSYNEQFF.

As for this clonotype: A much larger clone sits a single nucleotide away, making a read error possible. The chain is built from TRBV28 and TRBJ1-5; maybe TRBD1 (6 bases). Germline lookup yields CDR1 MDHEN and CDR2 SYDVKM. This CDR3 has 17 residues. V dropped 5 bases and J dropped 5 bases, with 22 bases sitting between them. CDR3 nucleotides: TGTGCCAGCAGTCCCCGGACAGATTTAACACTATATCAGCCCCAGCATTTT. It translates to CASSPRTDLTLYQPQHF.

This clonotype was picked up many times. The rearrangement uses TRBV7-9 and TRBJ2-1; D is uncertain. The V end was cut by 4 bases, the J end by 5 bases, with 12 bases between. This CDR3 spans 14 amino acids. CDR1 is SEHNR and CDR2 is FQNEAQ in the germline V gene (reference sequence). CDR3 residues: CASSSGWNNNEQFF. In DNA form, the CDR3 reads TGTGCCAGCAGCTCCGGGTGGAATAACAATGAGCAGTTCTTC. The full variable domain, completed using reference TRBV7-9 and TRBJ2-1, is DTGVSQNPRHKITKRGQNVTFRCDPISEHNRLYWYRQTLGQGPEFLTYFQNEAQLEKSRLLSDRFSAERPKGSFSTLEIQRTEQGDSAMYLCASSSGWNNNEQFFGPGTRLTVL.

Only a few counts were recorded for this clonotype. V is TRBV7-9 and J is TRBJ1-2, with a possible D match to TRBD1 (6 bases). The V gene lost 1 base and the J gene lost 4 bases, with 19 bases spanning the gap. CDR1 SEHNR and CDR2 FQNEAQ come from the germline V gene (reference sequence). This CDR3 comprises 17 residues. CDR3 DNA sequence: TGTGCCAGCAGCTTAGTTTATCCAGCGGACAGAATCTATGGCTACACCTTC. This sequence encodes CASSLVYPADRIYGYTF.